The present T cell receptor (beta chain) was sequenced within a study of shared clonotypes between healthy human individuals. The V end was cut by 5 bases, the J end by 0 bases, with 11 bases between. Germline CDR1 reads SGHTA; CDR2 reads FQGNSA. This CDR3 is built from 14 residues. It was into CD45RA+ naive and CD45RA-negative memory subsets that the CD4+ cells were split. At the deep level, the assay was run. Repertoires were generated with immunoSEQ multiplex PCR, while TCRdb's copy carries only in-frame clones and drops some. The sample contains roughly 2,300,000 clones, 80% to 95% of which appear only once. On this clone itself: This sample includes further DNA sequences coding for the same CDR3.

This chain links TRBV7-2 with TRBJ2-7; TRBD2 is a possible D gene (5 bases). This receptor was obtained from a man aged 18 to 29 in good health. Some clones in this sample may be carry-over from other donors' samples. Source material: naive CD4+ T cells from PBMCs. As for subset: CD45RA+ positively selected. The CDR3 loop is CASSPDWNSYEQYF. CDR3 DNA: TGTGCCAGCAGCCCGGACTGGAACTCCTACGAGCAGTACTTC.